The 20 T cell receptor beta chains listed next were all sequenced from one sample in a study of T cells in Graves' hyperthyroidism and ophthalmopathy. TCR beta CDR3 regions were amplified from RNA transcripts. First-round RT-PCR with HTBI primers amplified the TCR CDR3 region. TCRdb re-analysed the multiplex PCR reads in MiXCR, keeping a single row per CDR3 protein. The table records around 300,000 distinct CDR3 sequences, roughly 13% of them present only once. The sequencing sample was made of blood. These receptors were obtained from a woman aged 35 to 49 with Graves' hyperthyroidism.

There are many counts of this clonotype. This CDR3 is CASSLGLPGTEAFF. CDR3 bases: TGCGCCAGCAGCTTAGGACTACCTGGCACTGAAGCTTTCTTT. This chain links TRBV5-1 with TRBJ1-1; D is ambiguous. V was shortened by 2 bases and J by 4 bases, with 12 bases between the two germline ends. The CDR3 length is 14 residues. Germline assignment: CDR1 SGHRS and CDR2 YFSETQ.

This clonotype has a handful of counts. This chain joins TRBV13 and TRBJ2-5; 9 bases agree with TRBD1. V lost 1 base to trimming and J lost 7 bases; unmatched junction nucleotides: 7. The CDR3 totals 15 residues. CDR1 and CDR2 (germline): PRHDT, FYEKMQ (reference sequence). The CDR3 sequence: CASSLDTGQGGTQYF. DNA for the CDR3: TGTGCCAGCAGCTTAGATACGGGACAGGGAGGGACCCAGTACTTC.

This clonotype was observed many times. The chain uses TRBV7-2 and TRBJ2-3, with D maybe TRBD2 (6 bases). The V end was cut by 3 bases, the J end by 5 bases, with 15 bases between. The germline gives CDR1 SGHTA, CDR2 FQGNSA. The CDR3 totals 15 residues. CDR3 amino acids: CASSLDYARGDTQYF. The CDR3 bases are TGTGCCAGCAGCTTGGACTACGCGCGCGGAGATACGCAGTATTTT.

This clonotype was recorded at least ten times. The rearrangement joins TRBV25-1 to TRBJ1-2; 7 nucleotides line up with TRBD1. With V trimmed by 3 bases and J by 4 bases, 5 bases remained unmatched. This CDR3 is 14 amino acids long. In germline, CDR1 is MGHDK, CDR2 SYGVNS. This CDR3 reads CASSEGGQTYGYTF. For the CDR3, the DNA is TGTGCCAGCAGTGAGGGGGGACAGACCTATGGCTACACCTTC.

This clonotype was counted at least ten times. This chain joins TRBV7-9 and TRBJ2-7; 9 bases are a match to TRBD1. V dropped 5 bases and J dropped 5; count of bases not matched to a gene: 10. CDR1 is SEHNR and CDR2 is FQNEAQ in the germline V gene (reference sequence). The CDR3 has 15 residues. The CDR3 reads CASSKGGQGYDEQYF. DNA for the CDR3: TGTGCCAGCAGCAAGGGGGGACAGGGTTATGACGAGCAGTACTTC.

The sample holds many counts of this clonotype. The gene calls are TRBV5-1 and TRBJ2-7; D perhaps matches TRBD1 (5 bases). Germline V gene sequence: CDR1 SGHRS, CDR2 YFSETQ. The CDR3 loop spans 16 amino acids. The V end lost 1 base, the J end lost 2 bases, and 16 bases lay between the germline ends. In nucleotides, the CDR3 is TGCGCCAGCAGCTTGTTAAGCCTCGACAGCACCTACGAGCAGTACTTC. Its protein is CASSLLSLDSTYEQYF.

In its sample, this clonotype was seen many times. The chain uses TRBV27 and TRBJ1-2, with D tentatively TRBD1 (5 bases). This CDR3 contains 13 residues. V shed 3 bases and J shed 3 bases, with 8 bases lying between them. Germline V gives CDR1 MNHEY, CDR2 SMNVEV (reference sequence). CDR3 in amino acids: CASSFGGYYGYTF. The CDR3 DNA reads as TGTGCCAGCAGTTTTGGGGGGTACTATGGCTACACCTTC.

Many counts were recorded for this clonotype. This chain uses TRBV3-1 with TRBJ2-2; D call uncertain. The CDR3 is 12 residues long. From germline, CDR1 is LGHDT and CDR2 YNNKEL (reference sequence). Deletions cut 3 bases from V and 5 bases from J, with 4 bases between. The CDR3 loop reads CASSQGTGELFF. The DNA of the CDR3 is TGTGCCAGCAGCCAGGGTACCGGGGAGCTGTTTTTT. The full variable domain, in which reference TRBV3-1 and TRBJ2-2 provide the parts outside the CDR3, is DTAVSQTPKYLVTQMGNDKSIKCEQNLGHDTMYWYKQDSKKFLKIMFSYNNKELIINETVPNRFSPKSPDKAHLNLHINSLELGDSAVYFCASSQGTGELFFGEGSRLTVL.

This clonotype was detected ten times or more. The chain links TRBV29-1 to TRBJ1-1; a weak D match, TRBD1 (5 bases). With 5 bases removed from V and 5 bases from J, the gap between germline ends came to 9 bases. Germline-derived CDR1 and CDR2 are SQVTM and ANQGSEA. The length of the CDR3 is 11 residues. The CDR3 region is CSVRGGTEAFF. The CDR3 bases are TGCAGCGTTAGGGGTGGTACTGAAGCTTTCTTT.

Ten or more counts support this clonotype. Here the CDR3 DNA reads TGTGCCAGCAGCATAGGGAGGGGGAACACTGAAGCTTTCTTT. Translation: CASSIGRGNTEAFF. The V call is TRBV28, the J call TRBJ1-1; D perhaps matches TRBD1 (5 bases). V lost 6 bases to trimming and J lost 1 base, with 12 bases between them. CDR3 size: 14 residues. In germline, CDR1 is MDHEN, CDR2 SYDVKM.

V usage is TRBV4-1 and J usage is TRBJ1-6; 7 bases match TRBD1. Unmatched junction bases numbered 11, after V lost 2 bases and J lost 7 bases. The CDR3 is made up of 17 amino acids. Germline CDR1 MGHRA, CDR2 YSYEKL. The CDR3 sequence: CASSQQQTGSRNSPLHF. CDR3 DNA sequence: TGCGCCAGCAGCCAACAACAGACAGGGAGTCGGAATTCACCCCTCCACTTT.

This clonotype was observed a few times. The chain has TRBV12-3 or TRBV12-4 and TRBJ2-5; no reliable D call. Trimming took 5 bases from V and 5 from J, leaving 15 bases between them. The CDR3 is 14 residues long. The DNA for the CDR3 is TGTGCCAGCAGTCGAAATGGCCGTCGGGAGACCCAGTACTTC. This codes for CASSRNGRRETQYF.

This clonotype has ten or more counts. The junction and the germline gene differ at one end; a read error may be behind it. The CDR3 DNA is TGCAGTTCTAGATCGCTCCCCAAGGCCAATGAGCAGTTCTTC. Translation: CSSRSLPKANEQFF. The chain has TRBV20-1 and TRBJ2-1; no firm D call. Germline values: CDR1 DFQATT, CDR2 SNEGSKA (reference sequence). The CDR3 is 14 residues long.

This clonotype was seen more than once but under ten times. For the CDR3, the DNA is TGTGCCAGCAGCCCGGGACTTAGCTCTGGAAACACCATATATTTT. Translation gives CASSPGLSSGNTIYF. The chain joins TRBV5-5 to TRBJ1-3; D might be TRBD1 (5 bases). Germline V gene data show CDR1 as SGHKS and CDR2 as YYEKEE (reference sequence). CDR3 length equals 15 residues. The V and J ends lost 4 bases and 0 bases respectively, with 11 bases between them.

The sample holds many counts of this clonotype. The V call is TRBV3-1, the J call TRBJ1-3; D unresolved. Germline loops: CDR1 LGHDT, CDR2 YNNKEL (reference sequence). The V end was cut by 4 bases, the J end by 0 bases, with 10 bases between. The CDR3 is 15 amino acids. CDR3 bases: TGTGCCAGCAGCCCCAGGACGGTCTCTGGAAACACCATATATTTT. Protein product: CASSPRTVSGNTIYF.

This clonotype appeared many times. V and J are TRBV7-9 and TRBJ2-2, with 8 bases identical to TRBD2. CDR1 and CDR2 from the germline V gene are SEHNR and FQNEAQ (reference sequence). Losses at the gene ends were 2 bases for V and 5 bases for J; bases not matched to a gene: 7. CDR3 length equals 16 residues. CDR3 nucleotide sequence: TGTGCCAGCAGCTTAATCGCGGGAGGTGTTACCGGGGAGCTGTTTTTT. Translated, it gives CASSLIAGGVTGELFF.

A remark on this clonotype: Given a much more abundant clone one base away, this may be a read error. This rearrangement joins TRBV14 to TRBJ2-7; 9 bases map to TRBD2. The CDR3 contains 17 residues. In germline, CDR1 is SGHDN, CDR2 FVKESK. In nucleotides, the CDR3 is TGTGCCAGCAGCCAAGATTTCGGCGGGAGGGGGTGGTACGACCAGTACTTC. Amino acids: CASSQDFGGRGWYDQYF.

This clonotype was counted only a few times. V and J are TRBV19 and TRBJ1-5, with 9 bases that match TRBD1. Germline V gives CDR1 LNHDA, CDR2 SQIVND (reference sequence). V lost 3 bases, J lost 4 bases, and 10 bases stayed unmatched. This CDR3 contains 17 residues. The CDR3 nucleotides read TGTGCCAGTAGTATCCTAGACAGGGGGAAAAGTAATCAGCCCCAGCATTTT. Translating it yields CASSILDRGKSNQPQHF.

A word on this clonotype: Just one base apart from a much larger clone, this may be a read error. J is TRBJ1-1 and V is TRBV5-1; D is possibly TRBD1 (6 bases). This CDR3 is 14 amino acids long. CDR1 is SGHRS, CDR2 YFSETQ, per germline. V gave up 5 bases and J gave up 3 bases, with 14 bases separating them. CDR3 DNA: TGCGCCAGCAGAGTGAATCACAGGGACACTGAAGCTTTCTTT. It translates to CASRVNHRDTEAFF.

This chain links TRBV13 with TRBJ2-1; TRBD2 agrees at 11 bases. The junction had 6 bases not matched to a gene; V was cut back by 1 base and J by 4 bases. CDR3 length: 17 amino acids. Germline lookup yields CDR1 PRHDT and CDR2 FYEKMQ (reference sequence). The CDR3 protein is CASSLDRIAGGYNEQFF. The CDR3 DNA is TGTGCCAGCAGCTTAGATCGAATAGCGGGAGGGTACAATGAGCAGTTCTTC.